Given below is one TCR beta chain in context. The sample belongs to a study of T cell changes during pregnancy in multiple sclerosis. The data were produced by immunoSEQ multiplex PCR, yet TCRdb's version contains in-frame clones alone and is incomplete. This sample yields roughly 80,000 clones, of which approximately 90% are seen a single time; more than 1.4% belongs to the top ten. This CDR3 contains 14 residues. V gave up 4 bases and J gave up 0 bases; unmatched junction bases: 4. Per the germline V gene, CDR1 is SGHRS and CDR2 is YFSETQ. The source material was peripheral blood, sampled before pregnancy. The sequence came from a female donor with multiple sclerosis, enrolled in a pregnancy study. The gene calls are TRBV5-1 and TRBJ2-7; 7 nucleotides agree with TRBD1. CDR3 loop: CASSPGTDSYEQYF. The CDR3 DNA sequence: TGCGCCAGCAGCCCCGGGACAGACTCCTACGAGCAGTACTTC.